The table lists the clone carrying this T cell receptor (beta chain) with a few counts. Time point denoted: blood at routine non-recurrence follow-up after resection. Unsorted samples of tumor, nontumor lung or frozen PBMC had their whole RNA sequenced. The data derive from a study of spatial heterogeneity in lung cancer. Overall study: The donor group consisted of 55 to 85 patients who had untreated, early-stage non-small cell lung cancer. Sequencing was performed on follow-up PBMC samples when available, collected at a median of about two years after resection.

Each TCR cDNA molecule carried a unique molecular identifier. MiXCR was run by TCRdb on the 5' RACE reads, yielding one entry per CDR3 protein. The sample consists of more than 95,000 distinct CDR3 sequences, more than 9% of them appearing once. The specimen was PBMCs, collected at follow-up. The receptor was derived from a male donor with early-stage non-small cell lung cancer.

CDR3 nucleotides: TGTGCCAGCAGTTTTCGGGTCGCCCGTGATACGCAGTATTTT. Translation: CASSFRVARDTQYF. V usage is TRBV12-3 or TRBV12-4 and J usage is TRBJ2-3; D uncertain. The V gene lost 3 bases and the J gene lost 6 bases, with 13 bases spanning the gap. The CDR3 sequence is 14 residues long.